The sequence of this T cell receptor beta chain was determined in a study of blood T cells in healthy people across ages. Using a J-beta primer mix together with a sample-barcoded 5' primer, a second PCR was run for about 7 to 12 cycles. From the 5' RACE reads, TCRdb called clonotypes with MiXCR, one entry per CDR3 protein. The sample has 800,000 to 900,000 distinct CDR3 sequences; approximately 65% are singletons. Sequencing used blood. This receptor was obtained from a man younger than 40 in good health.

The CDR3 DNA reads TGTGCCAGCAGCCAATTCCCGGGATCCATCGAGGCTTTCTTT. This gives the protein CASSQFPGSIEAFF. The chain couples TRBV14 to TRBJ1-1; D not resolved. The CDR3 is made up of 14 amino acids. CDR1 and CDR2 from the germline V gene are SGHDN and FVKESK. V was trimmed by 2 bases and J by 11 bases, leaving 18 bases between them.